This TCR beta chain emerged from a study of long-term antiretroviral therapy in people with HIV. General study results and limits: Before ART, certain clones expanded, and these dominated the repertoire at all time points. Compared with controls, HIV repertoires showed narrower CDR3 length ranges.

Runs used v3.0 of the immunoSEQ assay and were done at survey level. Libraries were prepared by immunoSEQ multiplex PCR; TCRdb keeps only in-frame clonotypes and omits some of them. The profile shows more than 20,000 clones, approximately 83% of them singletons. V dropped 3 bases and J dropped 3 bases, with 8 bases sitting between them. This CDR3 has 14 residues. Germline lookup yields CDR1 MDHEN and CDR2 SYDVKM. Comment on this clone: What it binds is unknown.

The sample was unsorted PBMCs, taken 1.2 years after starting antiretroviral therapy. The rearrangement links TRBV28 to TRBJ2-2; the D gene is possibly TRBD1 (5 bases). The clonotype originates from a woman in her thirties or forties with HIV. The CDR3 region has the DNA TGTGCCAGCAGTTTTTTAGGGGACACCGGGGAGCTGTTTTTT. This gives the protein CASSFLGDTGELFF.